This TCR beta chain was sequenced for a study of blood T cell repertoires in COVID-19. Study-wide background: Researchers got acute and convalescent COVID-19 samples from the United States, Italy and Spain. From T cells, B-cell-depleted T cells, or PBMCs came the material, which was cDNA or gDNA.

In the source study's methods: It was from reference gene primer amplification that nucleated cell counts were estimated. The assay was immunoSEQ multiplex PCR, and TCRdb's table has in-frame clones only and misses some. V, J and clone size reflect that table, while D and trimming were determined from the DNA. Among almost 400,000 clones listed, around 87% were seen once. The receptor was derived from a woman aged 60-75 years with COVID-19, enrolled during active disease. Material for sequencing was peripheral blood.

The CDR3 DNA sequence: TGTGCCAGCAGCCGGATGAGACAGGGCAATCAGCCCCAGCATTTT. Amino acids: CASSRMRQGNQPQHF. The V and J genes are TRBV28 and TRBJ1-5; weak D call: TRBD1 (6 bases). The CDR3 extends over 15 amino acids. CDR1 is MDHEN and CDR2 is SYDVKM in the germline V gene. V gave up 6 bases and J gave up 2 bases, with 14 bases separating them.